This TCR beta chain appears in the sequencing data of a study of T cells after yellow fever vaccination. Study results and limitations: A weaker but faster secondary response was observed, peaking on day 5 versus 15. Among all clonotypes, a small share was observed in both CD4 and CD8 compartments. Clones from primary vaccination mostly reappeared after the booster (approximately 96% CD4, about 85% CD8).

Synthesis of TCR cDNA relied on 5'RACE template switching, which attached a universal primer site and UMIs. TCRdb fed the 5' RACE reads into MiXCR, producing one record per CDR3 protein. The repertoire consists of hundreds of thousands of distinct CDR3 sequences, with roughly 13% occurring once and the leading ten covering around an eighth. CDR3 size: 12 residues. Germline assignment: CDR1 DFQATT and CDR2 SNEGSKA (reference sequence). V lost 3 bases, J lost 10 bases, and 12 bases lay in between. This clonotype was detected only a few times. Its antigen is not identified. This clonotype originated in a man aged 25 to 40 who received the YFV17D yellow fever vaccine. Sequenced material: PBMCs, taken on the day of the yellow fever booster vaccination. V usage is TRBV20-1 and J usage is TRBJ1-4; D remains unclear. Here the CDR3 reads CSASPRPGKLFF. CDR3 DNA: TGCAGTGCTAGTCCTAGGCCGGGAAAACTGTTTTTT.